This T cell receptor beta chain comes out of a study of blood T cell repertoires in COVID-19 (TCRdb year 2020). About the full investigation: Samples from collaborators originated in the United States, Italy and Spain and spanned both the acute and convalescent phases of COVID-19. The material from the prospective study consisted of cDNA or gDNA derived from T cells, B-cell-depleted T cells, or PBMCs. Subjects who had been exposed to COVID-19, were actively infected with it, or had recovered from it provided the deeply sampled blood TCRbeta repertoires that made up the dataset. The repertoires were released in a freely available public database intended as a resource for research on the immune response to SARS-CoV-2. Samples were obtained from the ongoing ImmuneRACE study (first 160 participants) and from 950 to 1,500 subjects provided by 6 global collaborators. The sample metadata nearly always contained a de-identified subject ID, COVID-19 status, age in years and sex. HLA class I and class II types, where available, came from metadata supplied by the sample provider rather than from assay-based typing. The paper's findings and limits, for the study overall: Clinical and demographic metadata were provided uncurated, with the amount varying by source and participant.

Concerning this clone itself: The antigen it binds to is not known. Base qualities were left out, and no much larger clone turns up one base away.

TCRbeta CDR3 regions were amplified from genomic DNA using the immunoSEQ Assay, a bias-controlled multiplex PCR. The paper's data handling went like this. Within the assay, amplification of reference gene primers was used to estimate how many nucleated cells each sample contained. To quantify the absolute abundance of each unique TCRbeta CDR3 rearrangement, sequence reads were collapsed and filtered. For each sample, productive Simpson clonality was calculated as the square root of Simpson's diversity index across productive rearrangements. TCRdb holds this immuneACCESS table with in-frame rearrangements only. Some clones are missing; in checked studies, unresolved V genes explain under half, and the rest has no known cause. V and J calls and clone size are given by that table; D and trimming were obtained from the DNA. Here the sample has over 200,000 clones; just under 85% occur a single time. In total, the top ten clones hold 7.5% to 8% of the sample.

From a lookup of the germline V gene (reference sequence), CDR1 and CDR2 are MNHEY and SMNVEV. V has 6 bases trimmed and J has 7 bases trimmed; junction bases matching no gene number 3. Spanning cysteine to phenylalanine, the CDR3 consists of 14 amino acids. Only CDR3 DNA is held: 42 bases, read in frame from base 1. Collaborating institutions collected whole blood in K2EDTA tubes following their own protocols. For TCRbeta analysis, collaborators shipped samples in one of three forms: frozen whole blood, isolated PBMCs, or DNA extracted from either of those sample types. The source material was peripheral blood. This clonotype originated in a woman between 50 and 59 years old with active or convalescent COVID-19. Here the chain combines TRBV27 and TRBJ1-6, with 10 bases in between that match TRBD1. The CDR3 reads CASSRDRGNSPLHF. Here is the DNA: TGTGCCAGCAGCCGGGACAGGGGCAATTCACCCCTCCACTTT.